This T cell receptor beta chain was profiled in a study of T cells after yellow fever vaccination. Whole-study findings and limits: Any FACS-sorted repertoire could hold abundant clonotypes that contaminate it from the bulk population. Subsequent to the booster, the majority of primary-vaccination clones reappeared (96% CD4, 88% CD8).

Trimming at V came to 5 bases and at J to 2 bases, leaving 4 bases not matched to a gene. The V gene's germline CDR1 is SGHDT and CDR2 YYEEEE. The CDR3 totals 14 residues. TCRdb processed the 5' RACE reads anew with MiXCR; each CDR3 protein has one entry. Altogether 450,000 to 600,000 distinct CDR3 sequences are present, around an eighth being singletons, with the ten largest covering over 11%. Details on this clonotype: The antigen is not known.

This chain uses TRBV5-6 with TRBJ2-3, with 8 bases that match TRBD2. This sample comprised PBMCs, obtained on the day of the yellow fever booster vaccination. The clonotype was recovered from a man under 40 who received the YFV17D yellow fever vaccine. In DNA form, the CDR3 reads TGTGCCAGCAGAAGTAGCGGGATCACAGATACGCAGTATTTT. This codes for CASRSSGITDTQYF.